A single sample is the source of the 27 T cell receptor beta chains below, sequenced in a study of T cell repertoires in cytomegalovirus infection. Their specific antigens are unknown. TCRdb recomputed calls from the reads with MiXCR, one row per CDR3 protein. Of roughly 920,000 distinct CDR3 sequences listed, around 31% are singletons. Sequencing used cultured CD8+ T cells from PBMCs, obtained from culture after CMV antigen stimulation. These receptors all stem from a human donor in good health (CMV status not recorded). Some clones in this sample may be carry-over from other donors' samples.

The chain couples TRBV2 to TRBJ2-3; D not certain. CDR3 length: 12 amino acids. CDR1 is SNHLY, CDR2 FYNNEI, per germline. Trimming removed 8 bases at V and 0 bases at J, with 6 bases between. The CDR3 sequence: CASAESTDTQYF. CDR3 DNA: TGTGCCAGCGCTGAGAGCACAGATACGCAGTATTTT.

This clonotype was picked up a small number of times. The V and J genes are TRBV6-6 and TRBJ2-5; tentatively, D is TRBD1 (6 bases). The CDR3 length is 15 residues. Trimming took off 0 bases at V and 5 bases at J, with 13 bases between the two ends. The germline V gene has CDR1 MNHNY and CDR2 SVGAGI (reference sequence). CDR3 in amino acids: CASSYSHRVGETQYF. For the CDR3, the DNA is TGTGCCAGCAGTTACTCGCACAGGGTAGGGGAGACCCAGTACTTC.

V usage is TRBV27 and J usage is TRBJ1-5; 10 bases align to TRBD1. The J segment lost 2 bases and the V segment lost 6 bases, leaving 1 base of the junction unmatched. The germline V gene encodes CDR1 MNHEY and CDR2 SMNVEV (reference sequence). This CDR3 is 14 amino acids long. The CDR3 is CASRTGGGNQPQHF. The CDR3 DNA reads as TGTGCCAGCAGGACAGGGGGCGGCAATCAGCCCCAGCATTTT.

This chain uses TRBV29-1 with TRBJ1-1, with D uncertain. Per germline, CDR1 SQVTM and CDR2 ANQGSEA. V lost 4 bases and J lost 6, with 12 bases in between. The CDR3 totals 12 residues. The CDR3, as DNA: TGCAGCGTTGGGACGGGAGACGCTGAAGCTTTCTTT. Translating gives CSVGTGDAEAFF.

This clonotype appeared a single time. CDR3 coding DNA: TGCGCCAGCAGCCAGGTCTACACCCTCAATCAGCCCCAGCATTTT. This encodes CASSQVYTLNQPQHF. The chain combines TRBV4-1 with TRBJ1-5; D is uncertain. V gave up 3 bases and J gave up 3 bases, with 12 bases separating them. The CDR3 length is 15 residues. Germline values: CDR1 MGHRA, CDR2 YSYEKL.

This clonotype was seen repeatedly, ten times or more. The rearrangement links TRBV6-2 or TRBV6-3 to TRBJ1-1, with 7 nucleotides matching TRBD1. Looked up from germline, CDR1 is MNHEY and CDR2 is SVGEGT. J lost 1 base, V lost 7 bases, and 3 bases had no gene match. The CDR3 is 13 amino acids. The CDR3 spells CASTGTANTEAFF. The CDR3 DNA reads as TGTGCCAGCACCGGGACAGCGAACACTGAAGCTTTCTTT.

This clonotype was counted between two and nine times. The chain joins TRBV28 to TRBJ1-1; D is possibly TRBD1 (5 bases). The CDR3 is made up of 13 amino acids. The ends were cut back, 6 bases at V and 10 bases at J, with 18 bases in the middle. Per germline, CDR1 MDHEN and CDR2 SYDVKM. CDR3: CASRISWSGGAFF. The CDR3 DNA is TGTGCCAGCAGGATTTCCTGGTCGGGGGGAGCTTTCTTT.

The chain is built from TRBV13 and TRBJ2-2; 10 bases match TRBD1. Germline V CDR1 and CDR2: PRHDT, FYEKMQ (reference sequence). V trimming: 1 base; J trimming: 4 bases; junction bases outside the gene matches: 12. The CDR3 is 19 amino acids. The chain's CDR3 is CASSLEDAGQGSRTGELFF. The CDR3 coding sequence is TGTGCCAGCAGCTTAGAGGATGCGGGACAGGGGAGTCGCACCGGGGAGCTGTTTTTT.

This clonotype was counted many times. The chain joins TRBV19 to TRBJ2-2; perhaps TRBD2 as D (5 bases). Germline V lookup: CDR1 LNHDA, CDR2 SQIVND (reference sequence). Trimming took 5 bases from V and 4 from J, leaving 8 bases between them. The length of the CDR3 is 13 residues. CDR3 in DNA: TGTGCCAGTAGTCAAGCGGTCACCGGGGAGCTGTTTTTT. Its translation is CASSQAVTGELFF.

This chain connects TRBV20-1 to TRBJ2-6, with 7 bases matching TRBD1. The CDR3 is 13 amino acids. J was trimmed by 11 bases and V by 0 bases; bases with no gene match: 4. The V gene's germline CDR1 is DFQATT and CDR2 SNEGSKA (reference sequence). CDR3 sequence (DNA): TGCAGTGCTAGAGAGAGAGGGGGCCACGTCCTGACTTTC. It is translated as CSARERGGHVLTF.

Worth noting for this clonotype: It may be a read error: a sequence one base away is much more abundant. As DNA, the CDR3 is TGTGCCAGCAGCCCTGTGTCAGAACGGGCGAACACTGAAGCTTTCTTT. Its protein is CASSPVSERANTEAFF. The J gene is TRBJ1-1, the V gene TRBV7-2; no firm D call. CDR1 and CDR2 from the germline V gene are SGHTA and FQGNSA. The ends were cut back, 5 bases at V and 1 base at J, with 17 bases in the middle. The CDR3 has 16 amino acids.

This clonotype was found a few times. The CDR3 loop reads CASSVTGPPFEGYTF. CDR3 DNA sequence: TGTGCCAGCAGCGTGACAGGGCCCCCTTTTGAGGGCTACACCTTC. The gene calls are TRBV7-9 and TRBJ1-2, with 7 bases lining up with TRBD1. The germline gives CDR1 SEHNR, CDR2 FQNEAQ (reference sequence). V lost 5 bases to trimming and J lost 8 bases; unmatched junction nucleotides: 14. The CDR3 is 15 residues long.

The genes are TRBV6-6 and TRBJ2-7; TRBD1 aligns across 8 bases. With V trimmed by 6 bases and J by 7 bases, 8 bases remained unmatched. Germline loops: CDR1 MNHNY, CDR2 SVGAGI (reference sequence). The CDR3 totals 13 residues. The CDR3 nucleotides are TGTGCCAGCAGGCCCCGGACAGGGCAAGAGCAGTACTTC. It encodes CASRPRTGQEQYF.

In its sample, this clonotype was seen many times. The chain carries TRBV4-1 and TRBJ2-1; 7 bases map to TRBD1. Germline V gene sequence: CDR1 MGHRA, CDR2 YSYEKL. The length of the CDR3 is 15 residues. V was pared by 1 base and J by 3 bases, with 3 bases of the junction left unmatched. The DNA for the CDR3 is TGCGCCAGCAGCCAAGGACAGGGTAGCTACAATGAGCAGTTCTTC. Its protein is CASSQGQGSYNEQFF.

The rearrangement links TRBV6-5 to TRBJ1-2; perhaps TRBD1 as D (6 bases). The CDR3 loop spans 13 amino acids. V was pared by 5 bases and J by 6 bases, with 13 bases between. Per germline, CDR1 MNHEY and CDR2 SVGAGI. The CDR3 reads CASSLGTPHGYTF. The DNA for the CDR3 is TGTGCCAGCAGTCTCGGGACACCCCATGGCTACACCTTC.

This clonotype was detected many times. This chain joins TRBV7-2 and TRBJ2-3, with 8 bases aligning to TRBD2. The CDR3 is 15 residues long. Germline CDR1 is SGHTA and CDR2 is FQGNSA. The V and J ends lost 3 bases and 6 bases, in that order; junction bases with no gene match: 8. The CDR3 sequence: CASSFSGTGGDTQYF. The CDR3 nucleotides read TGTGCCAGCAGCTTCTCCGGGACGGGGGGGGATACGCAGTATTTT.

This clonotype has only a few counts. The chain carries TRBV19 and TRBJ1-1; perhaps TRBD1 as D (6 bases). The CDR3 is made up of 13 amino acids. V was trimmed by 7 bases and J by 4 bases, leaving 13 bases between them. CDR1 and CDR2 from the germline V gene are LNHDA and SQIVND (reference sequence). CDR3 region: CASTQGQFTEAFF. CDR3 DNA: TGTGCCAGTACCCAAGGACAGTTCACTGAAGCTTTCTTT.

This chain connects TRBV2 to TRBJ2-7; 9 bases map to TRBD1. With V trimmed by 10 bases and J by 6 bases, 4 bases remained unmatched. The CDR3 spans 11 residues. CDR1 is SNHLY and CDR2 is FYNNEI in the germline V gene. The CDR3 loop is CAIRTGVEQYV. DNA for the CDR3: TGTGCCATCCGGACAGGGGTCGAGCAGTACGTC.

The CDR3 sequence is CASSYRETGTDTQYF. The CDR3 coding sequence is TGTGCCAGCAGCTATAGGGAGACCGGCACAGATACGCAGTATTTT. The chain employs TRBV5-4 and TRBJ2-3, with D perhaps matching TRBD2 (5 bases). The ends were cut back, 3 bases at V and 1 base at J, with 12 bases in the middle. Per germline, CDR1 SGHNT and CDR2 YYREEE (reference sequence). The CDR3 is made up of 15 amino acids.

The genes are TRBV2 and TRBJ1-1; D possibly corresponds to TRBD1 (5 bases). The ends were cut back, 4 bases at V and 0 bases at J, with 18 bases in the middle. The germline CDR1 and CDR2 sequences are SNHLY and FYNNEI. This CDR3 comprises 17 residues. Here the CDR3 reads CASSGLGDRLMNTEAFF. DNA of the CDR3: TGTGCCAGCAGTGGTCTAGGGGATCGATTGATGAACACTGAAGCTTTCTTT.

The chain employs TRBV19 and TRBJ2-3, with D perhaps TRBD1 (6 bases). Germline CDR1 is LNHDA and CDR2 is SQIVND (reference sequence). CDR3 size: 19 residues. Trimming took 4 bases from V and 7 from J, leaving 30 bases between them. The DNA for the CDR3 is TGTGCCAGTAGTACCTCGAGTTGGGACATCGGTGAAGGAGTGTATACGCAGTATTTT. Protein product: CASSTSSWDIGEGVYTQYF.

The V and J genes are TRBV24-1 and TRBJ2-1; D is undetermined. V was trimmed by 1 base and J by 4 bases, leaving 7 bases between them. Looked up from germline, CDR1 is KGHDR and CDR2 is SFDVKD. The CDR3 consists of 14 residues. As DNA, the CDR3 is TGTGCCACCAGTGATTTTCGGGCTTACAATGAGCAGTTCTTC. Protein sequence: CATSDFRAYNEQFF.

This clonotype was seen repeatedly, ten times or more. V and J are TRBV20-1 and TRBJ2-2; TRBD2 matches 10 bases. The CDR3 has 14 residues. With V trimmed by 2 bases and J by 3 bases, 0 bases remained unmatched. The germline V gene encodes CDR1 DFQATT and CDR2 SNEGSKA (reference sequence). The CDR3 region has the DNA TGCAGTGCTAGACTAGCGGGGGACACCGGGGAGCTGTTTTTT. Protein: CSARLAGDTGELFF.

This rearrangement joins TRBV4-1 to TRBJ1-1, with D possibly TRBD1 on 5 matching bases. This CDR3 contains 15 residues. The germline V and J ends were trimmed by 4 bases and 6 bases, with 18 bases remaining between them. The germline gives CDR1 MGHRA, CDR2 YSYEKL. The chain's CDR3 is CASSPPQGRGAEAFF. CDR3 sequence (DNA): TGCGCCAGCAGCCCGCCCCAGGGCCGAGGTGCTGAAGCTTTCTTT.

The chain couples TRBV7-9 to TRBJ2-7; possible D gene TRBD1, 5 bases. V was clipped by 1 base and J by 1 base, with 14 bases between them. The CDR3 has 16 amino acids. CDR1 SEHNR and CDR2 FQNEAQ come from the germline V gene (reference sequence). CDR3 in amino acids: CASSLEPIDRSYEQYF. In DNA form, the CDR3 reads TGTGCCAGCAGCTTAGAACCAATAGACAGATCCTACGAGCAGTACTTC.

This clonotype was observed a few times. The J gene is TRBJ2-7, the V gene TRBV7-9, with D perhaps TRBD1 or TRBD2 (5 bases each). Germline values: CDR1 SEHNR, CDR2 FQNEAQ (reference sequence). The CDR3 is 17 amino acids. Trimming left V 1 base short and J 0 bases short, with 16 bases between. In DNA form, the CDR3 reads TGTGCCAGCAGCTTAGGTTCGAGGGGCCCCCTCTCCTACGAGCAGTACTTC. Translation: CASSLGSRGPLSYEQYF. The full variable domain, with the rest looked up from reference TRBV7-9 and TRBJ2-7, is DTGVSQNPRHKITKRGQNVTFRCDPISEHNRLYWYRQTLGQGPEFLTYFQNEAQLEKSRLLSDRFSAERPKGSFSTLEIQRTEQGDSAMYLCASSLGSRGPLSYEQYFGPGTRLTVT.

This rearrangement joins TRBV13 to TRBJ2-7; D is undetermined. This CDR3 has 14 amino acids. Germline V gene sequence: CDR1 PRHDT, CDR2 FYEKMQ (reference sequence). Trimming shortened V by 0 bases and J by 4 bases, and 10 bases separated the two germline ends. CDR3 in amino acids: CASSLGLNPYEQYV. CDR3 DNA: TGTGCCAGCAGCTTAGGTCTTAATCCGTACGAGCAGTACGTC.